The present T cell receptor (beta chain) was sequenced within a study of CD8+ T cells in alopecia areata. Trimming stripped 5 bases from V and 3 bases from J, with 7 bases between. The CDR3 runs 12 residues. In germline, CDR1 is SGHTA, CDR2 FQGNSA. The treatment here: oral pan-JAK inhibitor, 5-10 mg twice daily. Reverse transcribed after extraction, RNA yielded cDNA as the sequencing template. The method was immunoSEQ multiplex PCR; TCRdb's version includes in-frame clones alone and lacks a portion of them. The profile shows 90,000 to 150,000 clones, around 53% of them singletons. This clone was detected only a few times.

Sequenced material: CD4+ T cells sorted from blood, taken at week 4, from a patient treated with tofacitinib. The chain is built from TRBV7-2 and TRBJ2-5, with D hard to call. The sequence derives from a human donor with alopecia areata. The CDR3 protein is CASSLTEETQYF. CDR3 bases: TGTGCCAGCAGCCTGACGGAAGAGACCCAGTACTTC.